This TCR beta chain was profiled in a study of CD8+ T cells in alopecia areata (dated by TCRdb to 2016 to 2018). With regard to the full study: The treated patients, all with moderate-to-severe alopecia areata, were enrolled in an open-label pilot trial of oral tofacitinib given at 5 to 10 mg twice daily. Patients received tofacitinib for 6 to 18 months and were then followed off drug for 6 months to check for delayed response and recurrence. Disease severity in treated patients was measured with the SALT score, which quantifies the percentage of affected scalp surface area. To study T cell clonal expansion in alopecia areata, the researchers applied high-throughput TCRbeta sequencing to both the C3H/HeJ mouse model and human patients. Scalp tissue and sorted CD4+ and CD8+ peripheral blood T cells from patchy and totalis/universalis alopecia areata patients and from healthy controls were covered by human TCRbeta sequencing. Biopsies were taken from tofacitinib-treated patients at baseline and again at 4 and 24 weeks into treatment, and several of those patients also had a later scalp biopsy. Scalp clonality was compared across normal scalp (n=4), patchy alopecia areata scalp (n=8), and alopecia totalis/universalis scalp (n=8). RNA was extracted with the PAXgene miRNA kit for fixed scalp, the miRNeasy kit for PBMCs, and the RNeasy kit for mouse skin. Amplification of TCRbeta CDR3 regions was done by immunoSEQ multiplex PCR using 35 Vbeta forward primers and 13 Jbeta reverse primers. Paper-wide results and their limitations: Many expanded lesional clones were found to persist in scalp and blood during tofacitinib treatment, and relapse after treatment cessation may be partly explained by this persistence. Unlike mouse skin, where gammadelta T cells dominate, normal human skin contains resident alphabeta T cells that get sequenced too, which complicates analysis of the scalp TCR repertoire. The treated cohort was small, with a single nonresponder, so links between baseline CD8+ expansion and response need larger studies. Compared with normal scalp, lesional scalp, particularly in alopecia totalis/universalis, had higher clonality and more expanded CD8+ clones, which suggests antigenic drive. TCR sequences shared between patients were less clear than in mice, possibly partly because of HLA diversity in the patient population. Tofacitinib significantly lowered scalp clonality and the number of expanded CD8+ clones among the top 100 scalp clones.

CDR1 MNHNY and CDR2 SVGAGI were looked up in the germline V gene (reference sequence). The V end loses 6 bases and the J end loses 5 bases, and a stretch of 8 bases separates them. The CDR3 runs 12 residues from the cysteine to the phenylalanine. Only the CDR3 region is kept as DNA, spanning 36 bases read in frame from base 1. As to this clone: Its antigen has not been determined. Per-nucleotide qualities are absent, and no much larger clonotype sits a single base away.

Library preparation employed the immunoSEQ multiplex PCR assay. RNA was extracted from all samples and reverse transcribed into cDNA as template for TCR sequencing. First-strand cDNA was synthesized using SuperScript III with a 2:1 mix of oligo-dT and random hexamers. A synthetic immune receptor repertoire was used to assess amplification bias, and residual bias was removed computationally. The source study handled its data this way. After raw reads were preprocessed to remove errors, the CDR3 was defined following IMGT conventions as running from the conserved cysteine to phenylalanine. Clonality was calculated as 1 minus Shannon entropy normalized by log2 of the number of productive unique TCRs. CD4 or CD8 identity of scalp clones was inferred by cross-referencing scalp TCRbeta sequences with sorted blood CD4 and CD8 repertoires. Here the immuneACCESS table is served through TCRdb, limited to in-frame sequences with V and J called. Missing clones are a known gap in these copies; in checked studies unresolved V genes cover under half, and the rest lacks a known reason. Clone size and V and J calls were adopted from that table, with D and trimming inferred from the DNA. Within this sample are 150,000 to 200,000 clones, with roughly 60% of them counted one time only. The leading ten clones occupy approximately 1% of the sample.

The meaning of the sample's time point label: around 24 weeks on oral tofacitinib. Interpreted using the paper, the treatment or condition label stands for: oral pan-JAK inhibitor, 5-10 mg twice daily. Lesional scalp punch biopsies and peripheral blood were collected from alopecia areata patients. PBMCs were separated by density centrifugation and stained for CD3, CD4 and CD8, after which CD4+ and CD8+ T cells were sorted on a FACSAria. Sequenced here: CD4+ T cells sorted from blood, sampled at week 24, from a patient treated with tofacitinib. Recombination linked TRBV6-6 to TRBJ1-5, with the D gene not clear enough to name. The sequence derives from a human donor with alopecia areata. The DNA is TGTGCCAGCAGGGCAGAGGATCAGCCCCAGCATTTT. Its amino acids are CASRAEDQPQHF.